This T cell receptor (beta chain) was observed in a study of monozygotic twins with inflammatory bowel disease. CDR3 length: 16 amino acids. Looked up from germline, CDR1 is SGHKS and CDR2 is YYEKEE (reference sequence). Overall study findings and caveats: The study found lower TCRbeta diversity (inverse Simpson) in IBD patients than in healthy co-twins.

As to this clonotype: Its matching antigen is unknown.

With roughly 17 and 9 cycles respectively, two nested PCRs were carried out on TCRalpha and TCRbeta cDNA. TCRdb reprocessed the 5' RACE reads and keeps a single row for each CDR3 protein, giving no DNA. The sample data list roughly 300,000 distinct CDR3 sequences. The rearrangement uses TRBV5-5 and TRBJ2-3; TCRdb's D call of TRBD2 is untestable without DNA. What was sequenced was blood. This receptor was taken from a human donor with ulcerative colitis or Crohn's disease, or a healthy co-twin of an affected twin (not recorded which). This chain's CDR3 is CASSLTLAGGADTQYF.